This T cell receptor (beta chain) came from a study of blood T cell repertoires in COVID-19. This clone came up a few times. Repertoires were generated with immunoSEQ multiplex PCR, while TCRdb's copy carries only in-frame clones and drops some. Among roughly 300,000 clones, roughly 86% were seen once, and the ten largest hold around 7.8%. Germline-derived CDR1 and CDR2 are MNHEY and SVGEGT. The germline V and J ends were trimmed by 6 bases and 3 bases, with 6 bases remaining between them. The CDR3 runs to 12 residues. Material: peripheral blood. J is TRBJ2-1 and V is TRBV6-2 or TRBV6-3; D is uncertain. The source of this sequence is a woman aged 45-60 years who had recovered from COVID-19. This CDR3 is CASSLLYNEQFF. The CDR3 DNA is TGTGCCAGCAGCCTCCTCTACAATGAGCAGTTCTTC.